The clone carrying this T cell receptor beta chain was counted only a few times. Its target is not known. Described treatment: oral pan-JAK inhibitor, 5-10 mg twice daily. The record originates from a study of CD8+ T cells in alopecia areata. Study-wide results and limits: Scalp clonality decreased significantly with tofacitinib, and so did expanded CD8+ clones among the top 100.

The sequencing template was cDNA reverse transcribed from extracted RNA. Sequencing used immunoSEQ multiplex PCR; TCRdb keeps in-frame clones, though not all of them. The data show roughly 120,000 clones, with 45% to 65% seen just once and 3% to 3.5% held by the top ten. The material was CD4+ T cells sorted from blood, obtained at week 24, from a patient treated with tofacitinib. This TCR was sampled from a human donor with alopecia areata.

The CDR3 nucleotides are TGTGCCAGCAGCTTTTTTTCAGGCAGCAACAATCAGCCCCAGCATTTT. Protein: CASSFFSGSNNQPQHF. The chain joins TRBV7-2 to TRBJ1-5, with D uncertain. The CDR3 sequence is 16 residues long. V dropped 3 bases and J dropped 3 bases, with 15 bases sitting between them. Per the germline V gene, CDR1 is SGHTA and CDR2 is FQGNSA. The whole variable domain, remainder taken from reference TRBV7-2 and TRBJ1-5, is GAGVSQSPSNKVTEKGKDVELRCDPISGHTALYWYRQSLGQGLEFLIYFQGNSAPDKSGLPSDRFSAERTGGSVSTLTIQRTQQEDSAVYLCASSFFSGSNNQPQHFGDGTRLSIL.